Included here is one T cell receptor (beta chain) sequence, with context. The source material, RNA transcripts, was used to amplify TCR beta CDR3 regions. TCR CDR3 regions were first amplified by RT-PCR with HTBI primers. TCRdb reprocessed the multiplex PCR reads with MiXCR, giving one entry per CDR3 protein. The profile shows about 270,000 distinct CDR3 sequences, approximately 21% of them singletons. The source of the sample is a study of T cells in Graves' hyperthyroidism and ophthalmopathy. Across the study: Initial diagnosis, before any treatment, was when peripheral blood was collected.

This CDR3 region has 18 residues. In germline, CDR1 is MDHEN, CDR2 SYDVKM. The junction had 15 bases not matched to a gene; V was cut back by 6 bases and J by 5 bases. Under 3 months was the duration of disease in ophthalmopathy patients, who also had a Clinical Activity Score of at least 3 and a NOSPECS grade of at least 4. The sample taken for sequencing was blood. The clonotype originates from a man aged 25-40 years with Graves' ophthalmopathy. The chain couples TRBV28 to TRBJ2-4; 11 nucleotides line up with TRBD1. CDR3 in amino acids: CASRDLNPGTGGENIQYF. Here the CDR3 DNA reads TGTGCCAGCAGGGACCTAAACCCCGGGACAGGGGGGGAAAACATTCAGTACTTC.